This T cell receptor beta chain was obtained from a study of blood T cell repertoires in COVID-19. About the study: Samples of COVID-19 (acute and convalescent) were obtained from the United States, Italy and Spain. PBMCs, B-cell-depleted T cells, or T cells provided the cDNA or gDNA that made up the material.

Authors' processing steps: Amplification of reference gene primers provided the estimated nucleated cell counts. Sequenced by immunoSEQ multiplex PCR; TCRdb stores in-frame clones only, minus some. That table gives V, J and clone size, and the DNA gave D and trimming. The table has 150,000 or so clones, about 89% seen once. This clone occurred a few times. This TCR was recovered from an elderly man with acute or convalescent COVID-19. The sequencing input was peripheral blood.

CDR3 region: CASSSGTANNSPLHF. Written as DNA, the CDR3 is TGTGCCAGCAGCTCAGGGACAGCGAATAATTCACCCCTCCACTTT. This chain uses TRBV28 with TRBJ1-6, with 7 bases identical to TRBD1. The CDR3 consists of 15 residues. Trimming took 6 bases from V and 5 from J; bases not matched to a gene: 7. In germline, CDR1 is MDHEN, CDR2 SYDVKM.